This TCR beta chain was obtained from a study of T cell responses to AZD1222 COVID-19 vaccine. Study at large: Second-dose intervals of approximately 4 or approximately 12 weeks were pooled. Study conclusions and caveats: Across the whole spike, CD4 TCRs peaked at regions 160-218 and 743-854. Breadth and depth of Spike-specific TCRs rose after two AZD1222 doses.

Assay: immunoSEQ multiplex PCR; the TCRdb copy retains only in-frame clones and omits some. The data contain more than 95,000 clones, 70% to 90% of them singletons. Notes on this clone: What it binds is not known.

This receptor was identified in an adult in good health. The specimen was peripheral blood, collected on day 0 of AZD1222 vaccination.

CDR3 region: CASSLAGQRQPQHF. CDR3 nucleotides: TGTGCCAGCAGCTTAGCTGGACAGAGGCAGCCCCAGCATTTT. The rearrangement uses TRBV11-2 and TRBJ1-5; a weak D match, TRBD1 (6 bases). Germline V gene lookup returns CDR1 SGHAT and CDR2 FQNNGV. Trimming pared 1 base from V and 7 bases from J, leaving 11 bases between. The CDR3 totals 14 residues. Drawing the rest from reference TRBV11-2 and TRBJ1-5, the complete variable domain is EAGVAQSPRYKIIEKRQSVAFWCNPISGHATLYWYQQILGQGPKLLIQFQNNGVVDDSQLPKDRFSAERLKGVDSTLKIQPAKLEDSAVYLCASSLAGQRQPQHFGDGTRLSIL.